These 3 T cell receptor beta chains came from one sample sequenced in a study of metastatic and nonmetastatic thyroid tumors. TCRdb re-called clones via MiXCR from the PCR reads. The sample has about 42,000 clones, around an eighth seen once; the top ten hold about 10%. No patient had received any treatment before thyroid surgery. The sequenced material came from blood. These TCRs come from a male donor with papillary thyroid cancer or a benign thyroid nodule (not recorded which). Some clones in this sample may be carry-over from other donors' samples.

About this clone itself: This sample includes further DNA sequences coding for the same CDR3. The chain links TRBV19 to TRBJ2-3; TRBD2 matches 9 bases. The J segment lost 2 bases and the V segment lost 5 bases, leaving 8 bases of the junction unmatched. This CDR3 comprises 16 residues. CDR1 is LNHDA, CDR2 SQIVND, per germline (reference sequence). CDR3 sequence (DNA): TGTGCCAGTAGTCCCCGTGCTAGCGGGAACACAGATACGCAGTATTTT. Protein: CASSPRASGNTDTQYF.

This clone was recorded at least ten times. This rearrangement joins TRBV20-1 to TRBJ2-3; perhaps TRBD2 as D (5 bases). V lost 4 bases, J lost 7 bases, and 21 bases lay in between. Germline CDR1 is DFQATT and CDR2 is SNEGSKA (reference sequence). There are 15 residues in the CDR3. CDR3 protein: CSAKLISARPHTQYF. The CDR3 DNA sequence: TGCAGTGCTAAACTAATTAGCGCCCGACCTCATACGCAGTATTTT.

This chain links TRBV6-2 or TRBV6-3 with TRBJ2-7, with 10 bases matching TRBD2. After removal of 10 bases from V and 3 bases from J, the junction contained 12 bases not matched to a gene. The V gene's germline CDR1 is MNHEY and CDR2 SVGEGT. The CDR3 sequence is 15 residues long. The CDR3 is CATGIRLAGIYEQYF. The CDR3 nucleotides are TGTGCCACCGGGATCCGACTAGCGGGTATCTACGAGCAGTACTTC.